The 10 T cell receptor beta chains below come from one sample, sequenced in a study of post-analysis software for immune sequencing data. Study-wide points: About five TRBV segments were more frequent in patients than controls; TRBV5-6, TRBV5-1 and TRBV20-1 belonged to this group.

The TCR beta cDNA libraries carried unique molecular identifiers. TCRdb re-analysed the PCR reads in MiXCR, keeping a single row per CDR3 protein. The data show 820,000 or so distinct CDR3 sequences, with under 70% seen just once and approximately 4.5% held by the top ten. These receptors' targets are unknown. Material: blood. The receptors originated from a girl between 5 and 17 years old with multiple sclerosis.

The rearrangement uses TRBV6-5 and TRBJ2-7; D might be TRBD1 (6 bases). Germline values: CDR1 MNHEY, CDR2 SVGAGI. The CDR3 extends over 15 amino acids. The V end was cut by 4 bases, the J end by 1 base, with 14 bases between. The chain's CDR3 is CASSSRQTGSYEQYF. For the CDR3, the DNA is TGTGCCAGCAGTTCCCGCCAGACAGGTTCCTACGAGCAGTACTTC.

The chain uses TRBV10-3 and TRBJ2-1; D gene ambiguous. Trimming left V 0 bases short and J 5 bases short, with 8 bases between. The CDR3 loop spans 14 amino acids. Germline loops: CDR1 ENHRY, CDR2 SYGVKD. Here the CDR3 reads CAISESTGHNEQFF. CDR3 bases: TGTGCCATCAGTGAGTCGACGGGCCACAATGAGCAGTTCTTC.

Worth noting for this clonotype: At one end the junction does not follow the germline gene, possibly because of a read error. The V call is TRBV20-1, the J call TRBJ2-4; D not certain. Germline V lookup: CDR1 DFQATT, CDR2 SNEGSKA (reference sequence). CDR3 length equals 13 residues. CDR3 coding DNA: TGTAGTGCTAGAATCGTAGCCAAAAACATTCAGTACTTC. Its protein is CSARIVAKNIQYF.

V is TRBV5-1 and J is TRBJ1-2, with D hard to call. There are 13 residues in the CDR3. Per the germline V gene, CDR1 is SGHRS and CDR2 is YFSETQ. V lost 0 bases and J 7 bases, leaving 10 bases between the germline ends. The CDR3 region has the DNA TGCGCCAGCAGCTTGGAGTCGCGAGTTGGCTACACCTTC. It specifies CASSLESRVGYTF.

In its sample, this clonotype was seen a few times. The chain is built from TRBV20-1 and TRBJ2-5; TRBD1 matches 9 bases. The germline CDR1 and CDR2 sequences are DFQATT and SNEGSKA (reference sequence). CDR3 size: 15 residues. V lost 4 bases to trimming and J lost 5 bases; unmatched junction nucleotides: 11. CDR3 bases: TGCAGTGCTACCGGGACAGGGTATAAGGTGGAGACCCAGTACTTC. It codes for CSATGTGYKVETQYF.

The chain uses TRBV11-1 and TRBJ1-1; no clear D. The germline V gene encodes CDR1 SGHAT and CDR2 FQDESV (reference sequence). Trimming pared 5 bases from V and 2 bases from J, leaving 12 bases between. The CDR3 runs to 14 residues. This CDR3 is CASSILRDNTEAFF. The DNA of the CDR3 is TGTGCCAGCAGCATCTTGCGGGATAACACTGAAGCTTTCTTT.

This chain joins TRBV19 and TRBJ2-1; 9 nucleotides line up with TRBD2. The CDR3 runs to 14 residues. The V gene end was trimmed by 3 bases and the J gene end by 7 bases; junction bases not matched to a gene: 4. Germline CDR1 is LNHDA and CDR2 is SQIVND (reference sequence). CDR3 nucleotide sequence: TGTGCCAGTAGTATGGCGGGGGGGTTGAATGAGCAGTTCTTC. Its translation: CASSMAGGLNEQFF.

In its sample, this clonotype was seen a few times. At one of its ends the junction is not consistent with the germline gene, which may arise from a read error. The chain links TRBV6-5 to TRBJ2-7; a possible D gene is TRBD2 (6 bases). CDR3 length: 15 residues. Germline V lookup: CDR1 MNHEY, CDR2 SVGAGI. The CDR3, as DNA: TGTGCCAACAGTTACTCGGGGGACGGATCCTACGAGCAGTACTTC. Its protein is CANSYSGDGSYEQYF.

The V and J genes are TRBV30 and TRBJ2-2, with TRBD1 matching over 9 bases. CDR1 is GTSNPN and CDR2 is SVGIG in the germline V gene (reference sequence). The CDR3 sequence is 14 residues long. With 5 bases clipped from V and 5 bases from J, the junction kept 6 bases outside the gene matches. The CDR3 here is CAWDGTGRTGELFF. The CDR3 DNA follows: TGTGCCTGGGATGGGACAGGGAGGACCGGGGAGCTGTTTTTT.

V gene TRBV15 combines with J gene TRBJ2-4, with D possibly being TRBD1 (6 bases). The J call is in doubt because the DNA end fits TRBJ2-7 better. The CDR3 length is 17 residues. CDR1 and CDR2 (germline): LNHNV, YYDKDF (reference sequence). This CDR3 is CATSRDLRGGSPYEQYF. The CDR3 nucleotides read TGTGCCACCAGCAGAGATCTCAGGGGTGGTAGTCCCTACGAGCAGTACTTC.